These T cell receptor beta chains were read from a single sample in a study of blood T cell repertoires in COVID-19. Generated by immunoSEQ multiplex PCR, the TCRdb table keeps only in-frame clones and is missing some. The table has 97,000 or so clones, 90% seen once. Sequences were obtained from peripheral blood. The receptors were gathered from a man aged 45-65 years with acute or convalescent COVID-19. Both conserved end residues are part of each CDR3. The D gene is left open where the match is weak. Some rows mark clone size as missing; the rest say once, few, many or name a class of expanded clone.

v_gene,len,j_gene,d_gene,abundance,CDR3aa,CDR3nt
TRBV30,18,TRBJ1-2,TRBD1,once,CAWSVRIGTGGSTYGYTF,TGTGCCTGGAGTGTTCGGATCGGGACAGGGGGGTCAACTTATGGCTACACCTTC
TRBV9,14,TRBJ1-1,NA,NA,CASSARSRNTEAFF,TGTGCCAGCAGCGCCAGGTCCAGGAACACTGAAGCTTTCTTT
TRBV25-1,15,TRBJ1-5,NA,once,CASSVGGGSNQPQHF,TGTGCCAGCAGTGTGGGAGGGGGAAGCAATCAGCCCCAGCATTTT
TRBV15,15,TRBJ2-1,TRBD2,NA,CATSPGTSGYNEQFF,TGTGCCACCAGCCCCGGGACTAGCGGATACAATGAGCAGTTCTTC
TRBV5-6,15,TRBJ2-5,TRBD1,once,CASSTRKQGAQTQYF,TGTGCCAGCAGCACCAGGAAACAGGGGGCGCAGACCCAGTACTTC
TRBV5-1,15,TRBJ2-4,NA,NA,CASSLEGRGSDIQYF,TGCGCCAGCAGCTTGGAAGGTCGGGGGAGTGACATTCAGTACTTC
TRBV21-1,16,TRBJ2-3,NA,NA,CASSKALQANTDTQYF,TGTGCCAGCAGCAAAGCGCTGCAGGCCAATACAGATACGCAGTATTTT
TRBV10-1,15,TRBJ2-3,TRBD2,NA,CASSDGLAGGDTQYF,TGCGCCAGCAGTGACGGACTAGCGGGCGGAGATACGCAGTATTTT
TRBV18,14,TRBJ2-1,TRBD2,NA,CASSSGSSYNEQFF,TGTGCCAGCTCTAGCGGGAGCTCCTACAATGAGCAGTTCTTC
TRBV10-3,13,TRBJ2-1,NA,NA,CAISPMRANEQFF,TGTGCCATCAGCCCTATGAGGGCCAATGAGCAGTTCTTC
TRBV10-3,15,TRBJ2-1,NA,NA,CAISESGRAYNEQFF,TGTGCCATCAGTGAGTCAGGCAGGGCCTACAATGAGCAGTTCTTC
TRBV7-2,13,TRBJ1-2,TRBD1,NA,CASSLGTGGGYTF,TGTGCCAGCAGCCTAGGGACAGGGGGCGGCTACACCTTC
TRBV3-1/TRBV3-2,18,TRBJ2-7,TRBD2,NA,CASSQEGGRAGGSYEQYF,TGTGCCAGCAGCCAAGAGGGGGGCCGAGCGGGAGGGTCCTACGAGCAGTACTTC
TRBV15,14,TRBJ2-3,NA,NA,CATSSRGSSDTQYF,TGTGCCACCAGCAGTCGTGGGAGCTCAGATACGCAGTATTTT
TRBV5-4,13,TRBJ1-1,TRBD1,NA,CASSKTGATEAFF,TGTGCCAGCAGCAAGACAGGGGCCACTGAAGCTTTCTTT
TRBV24-1,16,TRBJ2-1,TRBD2,once,CATSDRTSGRVNEQFF,TGTGCCACCAGTGATCGGACTAGCGGGAGGGTCAATGAGCAGTTCTTC
TRBV2,17,TRBJ1-6,TRBD1,NA,CASSLSSGTGWNSPLHF,TGTGCCAGCAGCCTTAGTTCCGGGACAGGGTGGAATTCACCCCTCCACTTT
TRBV6-5,15,TRBJ1-1,TRBD1,NA,CASMDRGGGRTEAFF,TGTGCCAGCATGGACAGGGGGGGTGGTAGAACTGAAGCTTTCTTT
TRBV7-8,18,TRBJ2-7,TRBD2,NA,CASSLPARGAGGDYEQYF,TGTGCCAGCAGCCTACCGGCCCGGGGAGCGGGAGGGGACTACGAGCAGTACTTC
TRBV9,15,TRBJ2-7,TRBD2,NA,CASSASGRFSYEQYF,TGTGCCAGCAGCGCCAGCGGGAGGTTCTCCTACGAGCAGTACTTC